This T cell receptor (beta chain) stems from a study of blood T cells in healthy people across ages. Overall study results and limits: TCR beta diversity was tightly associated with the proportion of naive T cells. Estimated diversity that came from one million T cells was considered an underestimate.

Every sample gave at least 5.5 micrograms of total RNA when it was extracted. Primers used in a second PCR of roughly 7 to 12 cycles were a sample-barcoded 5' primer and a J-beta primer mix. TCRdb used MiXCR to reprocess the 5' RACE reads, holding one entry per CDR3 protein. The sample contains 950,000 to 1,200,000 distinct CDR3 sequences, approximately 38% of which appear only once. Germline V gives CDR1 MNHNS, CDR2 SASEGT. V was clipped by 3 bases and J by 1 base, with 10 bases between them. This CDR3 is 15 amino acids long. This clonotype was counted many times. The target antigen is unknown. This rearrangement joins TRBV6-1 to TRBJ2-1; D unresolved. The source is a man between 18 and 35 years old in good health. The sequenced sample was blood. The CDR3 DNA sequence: TGTGCCAGCAGTGATTTGGACGGTTCCTACAATGAGCAGTTCTTC. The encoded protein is CASSDLDGSYNEQFF.